The clone carrying this T cell receptor (beta chain) was detected a few times. Libraries were prepared by immunoSEQ multiplex PCR; TCRdb keeps only in-frame clonotypes and omits some of them. The data show under 300,000 clones, with approximately 86% seen just once and about 1.6% held by the top ten. These data belong to a study of blood T cell repertoires in COVID-19. The length of the CDR3 is 14 residues. With 3 bases removed from V and 2 bases from J, the gap between germline ends came to 8 bases. CDR1 and CDR2 from the germline V gene are ENHRY and SYGVKD. The clonotype originates from a woman between 45 and 65 years old who had recovered from COVID-19. This sequence joins TRBV10-3 and TRBJ1-5; D gene uncertain. The sequencing input was PBMCs or T cells enriched from blood (not recorded which). CDR3 amino acids: CAISDISGNQPQHF. CDR3 sequence (DNA): TGTGCCATCAGTGACATATCGGGCAATCAGCCCCAGCATTTT.